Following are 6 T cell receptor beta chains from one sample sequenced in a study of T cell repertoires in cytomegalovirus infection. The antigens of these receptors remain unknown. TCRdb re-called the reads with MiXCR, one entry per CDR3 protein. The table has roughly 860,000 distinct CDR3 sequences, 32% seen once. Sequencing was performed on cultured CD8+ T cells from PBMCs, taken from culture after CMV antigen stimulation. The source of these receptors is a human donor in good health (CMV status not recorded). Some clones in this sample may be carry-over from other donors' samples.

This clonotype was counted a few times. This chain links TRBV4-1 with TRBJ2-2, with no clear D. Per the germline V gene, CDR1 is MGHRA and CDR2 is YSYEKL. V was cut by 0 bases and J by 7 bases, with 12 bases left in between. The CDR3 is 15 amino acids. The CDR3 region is CASSQEGIGIGELFF. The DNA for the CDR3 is TGCGCCAGCAGCCAAGAGGGTATAGGGATCGGGGAGCTGTTTTTT.

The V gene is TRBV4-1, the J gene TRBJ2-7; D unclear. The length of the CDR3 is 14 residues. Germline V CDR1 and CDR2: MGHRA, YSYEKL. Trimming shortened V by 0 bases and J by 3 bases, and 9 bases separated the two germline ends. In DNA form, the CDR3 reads TGCGCCAGCAGCCAAGAACCAGCCAACTACGAGCAGTACGTC. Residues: CASSQEPANYEQYV.

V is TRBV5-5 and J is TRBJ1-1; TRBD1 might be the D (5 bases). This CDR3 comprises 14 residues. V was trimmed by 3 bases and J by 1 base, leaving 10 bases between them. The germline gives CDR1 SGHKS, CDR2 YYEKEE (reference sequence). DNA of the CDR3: TGTGCCAGCAGCTGGACAAGATCGAACACTGAAGCTTTCTTT. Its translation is CASSWTRSNTEAFF. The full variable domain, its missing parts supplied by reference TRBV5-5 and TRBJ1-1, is DAGVTQSPTHLIKTRGQQVTLRCSPISGHKSVSWYQQVLGQGPQFIFQYYEKEERGRGNFPDRFSARQFPNYSSELNVNALLLGDSALYLCASSWTRSNTEAFFGQGTRLTVV.

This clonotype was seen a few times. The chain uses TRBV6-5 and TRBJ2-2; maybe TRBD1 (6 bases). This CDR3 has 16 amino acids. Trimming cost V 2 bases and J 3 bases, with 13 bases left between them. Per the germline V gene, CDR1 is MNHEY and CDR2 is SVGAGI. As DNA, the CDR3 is TGTGCCAGCAGTTACACCCCCCCAGGGGACACCGGGGAGCTGTTTTTT. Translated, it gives CASSYTPPGDTGELFF.

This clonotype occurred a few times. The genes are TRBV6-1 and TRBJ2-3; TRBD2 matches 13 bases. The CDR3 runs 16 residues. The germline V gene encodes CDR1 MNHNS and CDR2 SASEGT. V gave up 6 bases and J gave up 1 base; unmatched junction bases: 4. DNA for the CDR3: TGTGCCAGCAGGTCCGGGACTAGCGGGGGCACAGATACGCAGTATTTT. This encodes CASRSGTSGGTDTQYF.

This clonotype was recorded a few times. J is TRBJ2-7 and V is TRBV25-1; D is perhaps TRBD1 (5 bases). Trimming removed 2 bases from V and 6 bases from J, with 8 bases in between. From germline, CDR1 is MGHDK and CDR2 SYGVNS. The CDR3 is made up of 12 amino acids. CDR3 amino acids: CASSEQRGEQYF. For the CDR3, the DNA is TGTGCCAGCAGTGAACAAAGGGGCGAGCAGTACTTC.